This T cell receptor beta chain was sequenced in a study of blood T cell repertoires in COVID-19. Across the whole study: The United States, Italy and Spain supplied acute and convalescent COVID-19 samples.

Produced via immunoSEQ multiplex PCR; TCRdb's table is partial and in-frame only. The sample has nearly 200,000 clones, 89% seen once. The germline V gene encodes CDR1 GTSNPN and CDR2 SVGIG (reference sequence). CDR3 length: 14 amino acids. V was pared by 0 bases and J by 7 bases, with 5 bases of the junction left unmatched. Sequenced sample: PBMCs or T cells enriched from blood (not recorded which). J is TRBJ1-5 and V is TRBV30, with TRBD1 identical over 8 bases. This receptor was obtained from a woman aged 18-29 years who had recovered from COVID-19. CDR3 in DNA: TGTGCCTGGAGTGTACGACAGGGGTGGCAGCCCCAGCATTTT. It codes for CAWSVRQGWQPQHF.